This entry lists 23 T cell receptor beta chains sequenced from one sample in a study of blood T cell repertoires in COVID-19. Repertoires were generated with immunoSEQ multiplex PCR, while TCRdb's copy carries only in-frame clones and drops some. In the table there are about 150,000 clones, roughly 80% of which are singletons. Sequencing used peripheral blood. These receptors originate from a woman of 80 years or more with acute or convalescent COVID-19.

The chain carries TRBV13 and TRBJ1-1, with D perhaps matching TRBD1 (5 bases). The CDR3 spans 15 residues. Germline CDR1 and CDR2: PRHDT and FYEKMQ (reference sequence). Trimming pared 2 bases from V and 4 bases from J, leaving 14 bases between. This chain's CDR3 is CASSLIGGAGTEAFF. The CDR3 nucleotides are TGTGCCAGCAGCTTAATAGGAGGGGCGGGCACTGAAGCTTTCTTT.

The rearrangement uses TRBV18 and TRBJ1-2; D is unclear. This CDR3 contains 13 residues. Germline V gene sequence: CDR1 KGHSH, CDR2 LQKENI. V shed 6 bases and J shed 1 base, with 9 bases lying between them. The CDR3 coding sequence is TGTGCCAGCTCGCCTGGCAGTAACTATGGCTACACCTTC. Translation gives CASSPGSNYGYTF. Using reference TRBV18 and TRBJ1-2 for the parts outside the CDR3, the full variable domain is NAGVMQNPRHLVRRRGQEARLRCSPMKGHSHVYWYRQLPEEGLKFMVYLQKENIIDESGMPKERFSAEFPKEGPSILRIQQVVRGDSAAYFCASSPGSNYGYTFGSGTRLTVV.

The chain recombines TRBV18 with TRBJ2-1; tentatively, D is TRBD1 (6 bases). The V gene lost 4 bases and the J gene lost 7 bases, with 17 bases spanning the gap. The CDR3 has 15 residues. Germline V gene sequence: CDR1 KGHSH, CDR2 LQKENI. CDR3 DNA sequence: TGTGCCAGCTCACTACAGGGTGGTAGACCTAATGAGCAGTTCTTC. Translated: CASSLQGGRPNEQFF.

V and J are TRBV25-1 and TRBJ1-1; 9 bases are shared with TRBD1. The trim removed 6 bases at V and 11 bases at J, leaving 10 bases unmatched. Germline values: CDR1 MGHDK, CDR2 SYGVNS. This CDR3 has 13 amino acids. CDR3 sequence reads: CASRKQGARGAFF. DNA of the CDR3: TGTGCCAGCAGAAAACAGGGGGCAAGAGGGGCTTTCTTT.

The chain employs TRBV7-9 and TRBJ1-5, with D perhaps TRBD1 (6 bases). Germline V gives CDR1 SEHNR, CDR2 FQNEAQ (reference sequence). V lost 3 bases and J lost 6, with 9 bases in between. The CDR3 covers 13 residues. The CDR3 nucleotides are TGTGCCAGCAGCTTGTCAGGGGTTCAGCCCCAGCATTTT. Its translation is CASSLSGVQPQHF.

V gene TRBV9 combines with J gene TRBJ2-2, with D perhaps matching TRBD2 (7 bases). The CDR3 is 15 amino acids. Per germline, CDR1 SGDLS and CDR2 YYNGEE. Trimming cost V 0 bases and J 7 bases, with 13 bases left between them. CDR3 sequence: CASSVGGGAVGELFF. CDR3 coding DNA: TGTGCCAGCAGCGTAGGAGGGGGGGCGGTCGGGGAGCTGTTTTTT.

The chain couples TRBV20-1 to TRBJ1-2; no clear D gene. Germline assignment: CDR1 DFQATT and CDR2 SNEGSKA (reference sequence). The germline V and J ends were trimmed by 3 bases and 0 bases, with 8 bases remaining between them. This CDR3 has 13 residues. CDR3: CSASGGANYGYTF. Here the CDR3 DNA reads TGCAGTGCTAGTGGCGGGGCTAACTATGGCTACACCTTC.

Concerning this clone itself: Other DNA sequences in this specimen translate into the identical CDR3. V usage is TRBV24-1 and J usage is TRBJ2-1, with D perhaps TRBD2 (5 bases). Between the trimmed V and J ends, which lost 3 bases and 8 bases, there was a span of 10 bases. CDR1 KGHDR and CDR2 SFDVKD come from the germline V gene. The CDR3 consists of 13 residues. CDR3 in DNA: TGTGCCACCAGTGATGGAGGACGCGATGAGCAGTTCTTC. Encoded protein: CATSDGGRDEQFF.

The chain couples TRBV9 to TRBJ2-6; the match to TRBD1 covers 9 bases. Unmatched junction bases numbered 7, after V lost 3 bases and J lost 0 bases. The germline V gene encodes CDR1 SGDLS and CDR2 YYNGEE. This CDR3 has 18 amino acids. Written as DNA, the CDR3 is TGTGCCAGCAGCGCACCGGGACAGGGATCCTCTGGGGCCAACGTCCTGACTTTC. Translating gives CASSAPGQGSSGANVLTF.

V is TRBV5-1 and J is TRBJ1-1; no reliable D call. Trimming stripped 0 bases from V and 1 base from J, with 10 bases between. The CDR3 runs to 15 residues. CDR1 is SGHRS and CDR2 is YFSETQ in the germline V gene. The CDR3 DNA reads as TGCGCCAGCAGCTTGGGCCTAACTAGGAACACTGAAGCTTTCTTT. Residues: CASSLGLTRNTEAFF.

The sample holds a few counts of this clone. The CDR3 protein is CASSTGTGVNYGYTF. CDR3 sequence (DNA): TGTGCCAGCAGCACAGGGACAGGGGTAAACTATGGCTACACCTTC. The chain uses TRBV27 and TRBJ1-2; TRBD1 matches 10 bases. The ends lost 6 bases at V and 2 bases at J; junction bases unmatched: 6. The CDR3 totals 15 residues. Germline CDR1 MNHEY, CDR2 SMNVEV (reference sequence).

This chain connects TRBV7-2 to TRBJ2-3; 9 bases are shared with TRBD2. Germline-derived CDR1 and CDR2 are SGHTA and FQGNSA. V lost 5 bases, J lost 4 bases, and 10 bases stayed unmatched. This CDR3 spans 16 amino acids. The CDR3 nucleotides are TGTGCCAGCAGCCCCCTCGGCGGGGGGGCCCCAGATACGCAGTATTTT. Translating gives CASSPLGGGAPDTQYF.

This chain links TRBV7-3 with TRBJ2-1; 9 positions agree with TRBD2. V lost 1 base, J lost 2 bases, and 12 bases stayed unmatched. This CDR3 is 19 amino acids long. Germline assignment: CDR1 SGHTA and CDR2 FQGTGA. The CDR3 is CASSLIRGSGSDTYNEQFF. DNA of the CDR3: TGTGCCAGCAGCTTAATTCGTGGTAGCGGGAGTGACACCTACAATGAGCAGTTCTTC.

The rearrangement uses TRBV11-3 and TRBJ2-1, with 10 bases that match TRBD2. This CDR3 has 17 residues. Trimming at V came to 4 bases and at J to 6 bases, leaving 12 bases not matched to a gene. Germline V gene lookup returns CDR1 SGHNT and CDR2 YENEEA. CDR3 DNA sequence: TGTGCCAGCAGCTCGGGAAGAACTAGCGGGACCGGCAATGAGCAGTTCTTC. Amino acids: CASSSGRTSGTGNEQFF.

The chain has TRBV5-6 and TRBJ1-6; 8 bases fit TRBD1. Germline CDR1 SGHDT, CDR2 YYEEEE. CDR3 size: 13 residues. With V trimmed by 4 bases and J by 10 bases, 4 bases remained unmatched. For the CDR3, the DNA is TGTGCCAGCAGCCTGGGACAGGACTCACCCCTCCACTTT. Its protein product is CASSLGQDSPLHF. Using reference TRBV5-6 and TRBJ1-6 for the parts outside the CDR3, the full variable domain is DAGVTQSPTHLIKTRGQQVTLRCSPKSGHDTVSWYQQALGQGPQFIFQYYEEEERQRGNFPDRFSGHQFPNYSSELNVNALLLGDSALYLCASSLGQDSPLHFGNGTRLTVT.

The chain carries TRBV3-1 (or the pseudogene TRBV3-2) and TRBJ1-1, with no clear D. The V end was cut by 6 bases, the J end by 3 bases, with 5 bases between. Germline CDR1 and CDR2: LGHDT and YNNKEL (reference sequence). There are 11 residues in the CDR3. The CDR3 reads CASSQYTEAFF. CDR3 coding DNA: TGTGCCAGCAGTCAGTACACTGAAGCTTTCTTT.

CDR3 loop: CARTTSGSNTGELFF. CDR3 sequence (DNA): TGTGCCCGAACCACTAGCGGGAGCAACACCGGGGAGCTGTTTTTT. J is TRBJ2-2 and V is TRBV30; TRBD2 agrees at 11 bases. The CDR3 contains 15 residues. CDR1 and CDR2 from the germline V gene are GTSNPN and SVGIG (reference sequence). The V and J ends lost 8 bases and 2 bases, in that order; junction bases with no gene match: 7.

The CDR3 sequence: CASRLYSSYEQYF. The CDR3 DNA follows: TGTGCCAGCAGGCTGTATAGCTCCTACGAGCAGTACTTC. The V and J genes are TRBV5-5 and TRBJ2-7; no definite D call. V lost 5 bases and J lost 0, with 9 bases in between. The CDR3 is 13 residues long. CDR1 SGHKS and CDR2 YYEKEE come from the germline V gene (reference sequence).

The chain is built from TRBV18 and TRBJ2-5; tentative D call: TRBD2 (5 bases). Germline V gene lookup returns CDR1 KGHSH and CDR2 LQKENI. The CDR3 runs 15 residues. Trimming removed 6 bases at V and 1 base at J, with 15 bases between. Here the CDR3 reads CASSQYLGSQETQYF. The CDR3 nucleotides are TGTGCCAGCTCCCAATACTTGGGGAGCCAAGAGACCCAGTACTTC.

The chain recombines TRBV4-1 with TRBJ2-7, with D possibly TRBD2 on 7 matching bases. The CDR3 totals 14 residues. V dropped 4 bases and J dropped 2 bases, with 12 bases sitting between them. CDR1 is MGHRA and CDR2 is YSYEKL in the germline V gene. Written as DNA, the CDR3 is TGCGCCAGCAGCCCAGGGGACTACCCCTACGAGCAGTACTTC. Amino acids: CASSPGDYPYEQYF.

This chain joins TRBV19 and TRBJ2-7; D is perhaps TRBD1 (6 bases). Germline CDR1 and CDR2: LNHDA and SQIVND (reference sequence). Trimming stripped 7 bases from V and 2 bases from J, with 12 bases between. The CDR3 is made up of 13 amino acids. CDR3 sequence (DNA): TGTGCCAGTACCGGCAGGGGAACCTACGAGCAGTACTTC. Translated: CASTGRGTYEQYF.

The chain employs TRBV7-8 and TRBJ2-2, with D unresolved. Trimming cost V 5 bases and J 4 bases, with 11 bases left between them. CDR1 SGHVS and CDR2 FQNEAQ come from the germline V gene. The CDR3 consists of 14 residues. The CDR3 spells CASSARHITGELFF. The CDR3 DNA reads as TGTGCCAGCAGCGCCCGACATATCACCGGGGAGCTGTTTTTT.

This clone came up a few times. The chain combines TRBV11-1 with TRBJ1-1, with 8 bases lining up with TRBD1. Germline V gene data show CDR1 as SGHAT and CDR2 as FQDESV (reference sequence). Unmatched junction bases numbered 5, after V lost 1 base and J lost 1 base. CDR3 length equals 16 residues. The CDR3 protein is CASSLGTGTGNTEAFF. As DNA, the CDR3 is TGTGCCAGCAGCTTAGGGACCGGGACAGGGAACACTGAAGCTTTCTTT.